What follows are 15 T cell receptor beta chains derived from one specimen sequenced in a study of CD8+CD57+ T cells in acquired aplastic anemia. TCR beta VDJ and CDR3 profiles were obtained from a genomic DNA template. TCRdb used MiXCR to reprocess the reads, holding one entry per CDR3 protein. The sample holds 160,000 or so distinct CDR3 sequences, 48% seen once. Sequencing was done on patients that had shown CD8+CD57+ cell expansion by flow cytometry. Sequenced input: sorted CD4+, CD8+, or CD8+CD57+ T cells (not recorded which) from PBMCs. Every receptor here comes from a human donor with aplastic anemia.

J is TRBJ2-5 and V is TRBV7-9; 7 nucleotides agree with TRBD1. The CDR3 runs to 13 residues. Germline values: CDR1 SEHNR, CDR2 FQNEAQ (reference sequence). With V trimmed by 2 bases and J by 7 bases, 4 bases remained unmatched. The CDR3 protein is CASSLKAGGTQYF. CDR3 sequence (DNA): TGTGCCAGCAGCTTAAAAGCAGGGGGGACCCAGTACTTC.

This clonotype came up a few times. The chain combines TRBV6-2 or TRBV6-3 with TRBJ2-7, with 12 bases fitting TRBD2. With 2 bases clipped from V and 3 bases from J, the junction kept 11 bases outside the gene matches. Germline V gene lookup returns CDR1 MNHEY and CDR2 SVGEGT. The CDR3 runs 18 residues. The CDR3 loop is CASSYGVSGLAGFYEQYF. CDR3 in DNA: TGTGCCAGCAGTTACGGGGTTTCAGGACTAGCGGGGTTCTACGAGCAGTACTTC.

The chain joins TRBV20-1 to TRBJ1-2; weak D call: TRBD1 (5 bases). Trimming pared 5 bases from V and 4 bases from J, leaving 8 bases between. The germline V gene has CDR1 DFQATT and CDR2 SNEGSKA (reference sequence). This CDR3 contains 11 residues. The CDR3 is CSASDIYGYTF. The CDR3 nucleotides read TGCAGTGCTTCGGACATCTATGGCTACACCTTC.

DNA for the CDR3: TGTGCCAGTAGTATAGACGGAGCGGGGGACTACGAGCAGTACTTC. Its translation is CASSIDGAGDYEQYF. The chain recombines TRBV19 with TRBJ2-7; 8 nucleotides match TRBD2. V lost 0 bases to trimming and J lost 3 bases; unmatched junction nucleotides: 4. The germline V gene has CDR1 LNHDA and CDR2 SQIVND (reference sequence). The CDR3 has 15 amino acids.

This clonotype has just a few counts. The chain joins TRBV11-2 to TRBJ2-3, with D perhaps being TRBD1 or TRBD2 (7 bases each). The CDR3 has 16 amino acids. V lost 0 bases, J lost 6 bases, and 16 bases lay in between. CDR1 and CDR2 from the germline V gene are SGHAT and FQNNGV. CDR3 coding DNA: TGTGCCAGCAGCTTAGATTTTGCAGGGGGGGGGGATACGCAGTATTTT. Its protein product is CASSLDFAGGGDTQYF.

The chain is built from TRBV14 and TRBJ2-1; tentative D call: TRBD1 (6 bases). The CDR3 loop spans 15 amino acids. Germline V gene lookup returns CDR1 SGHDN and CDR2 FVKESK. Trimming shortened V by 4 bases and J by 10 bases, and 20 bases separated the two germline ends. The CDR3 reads CASSPSAGSGVEQFF. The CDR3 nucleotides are TGTGCCAGCAGCCCTTCGGCGGGTTCAGGGGTAGAGCAGTTCTTC.

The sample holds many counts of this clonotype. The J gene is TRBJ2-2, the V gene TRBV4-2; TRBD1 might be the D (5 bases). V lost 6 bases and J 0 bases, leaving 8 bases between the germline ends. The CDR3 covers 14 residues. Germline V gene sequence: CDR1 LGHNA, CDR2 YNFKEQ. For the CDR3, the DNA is TGTGCCAGCAGTGCGACAGCGAACACCGGGGAGCTGTTTTTT. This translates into CASSATANTGELFF.

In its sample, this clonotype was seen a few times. The CDR3 sequence is CASSSGTGDDEQYF. DNA for the CDR3: TGTGCCAGCAGCTCAGGGACAGGGGATGACGAGCAGTACTTC. The V and J genes are TRBV7-6 and TRBJ2-7; the match to TRBD1 covers 10 bases. Losses at the gene ends were 4 bases for V and 5 bases for J; bases not matched to a gene: 5. Germline CDR1 is SGHVS and CDR2 is FNYEAQ. The CDR3 contains 14 residues.

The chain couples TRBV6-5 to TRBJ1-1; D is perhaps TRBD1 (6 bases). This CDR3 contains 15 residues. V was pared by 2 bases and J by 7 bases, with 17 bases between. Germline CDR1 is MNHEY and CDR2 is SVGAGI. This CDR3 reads CASSYPIGGSREAFF. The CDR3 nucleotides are TGTGCCAGCAGTTACCCGATTGGGGGCAGCCGTGAAGCTTTCTTT.

The CDR3 loop reads CSAERLGGETQYF. Written as DNA, the CDR3 is TGCAGTGCTGAAAGACTAGGGGGCGAGACCCAGTACTTC. V is TRBV20-1 and J is TRBJ2-5; weak D call: TRBD1 (7 bases). Germline V lookup: CDR1 DFQATT, CDR2 SNEGSKA (reference sequence). The V and J ends lost 5 bases and 5 bases respectively, with 15 bases between them. The CDR3 is made up of 13 amino acids.

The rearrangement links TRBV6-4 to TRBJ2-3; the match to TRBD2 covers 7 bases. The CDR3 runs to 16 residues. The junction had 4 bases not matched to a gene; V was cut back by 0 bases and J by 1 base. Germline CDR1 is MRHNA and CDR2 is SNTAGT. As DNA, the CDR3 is TGTGCCAGCAGTGACTCGGGAGGGACGGGCACAGATACGCAGTATTTT. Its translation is CASSDSGGTGTDTQYF.

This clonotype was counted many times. CDR3 loop: CASSVAGQGAYEQYF. CDR3 DNA sequence: TGTGCCAGCAGCGTAGCGGGACAGGGGGCCTACGAGCAGTACTTC. This rearrangement joins TRBV9 to TRBJ2-7; 11 nucleotides line up with TRBD1. Germline trimming cut 0 bases from V and 2 bases from J; bases unmatched to any gene: 1. From germline, CDR1 is SGDLS and CDR2 YYNGEE. The CDR3 totals 15 residues.

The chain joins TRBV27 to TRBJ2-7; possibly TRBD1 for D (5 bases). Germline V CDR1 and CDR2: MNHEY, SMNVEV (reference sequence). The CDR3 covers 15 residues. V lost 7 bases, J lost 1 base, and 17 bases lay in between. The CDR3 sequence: CASTPQGVGSYEQYF. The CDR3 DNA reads TGTGCCAGCACTCCCCAGGGTGTGGGGTCCTACGAGCAGTACTTC.

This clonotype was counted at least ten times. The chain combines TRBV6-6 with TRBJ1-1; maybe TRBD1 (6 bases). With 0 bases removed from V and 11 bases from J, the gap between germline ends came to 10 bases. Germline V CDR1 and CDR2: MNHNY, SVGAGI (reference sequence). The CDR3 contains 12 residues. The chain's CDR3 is CASSYSAGEAFF. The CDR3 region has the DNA TGTGCCAGCAGTTACTCGGCAGGGGAGGCTTTCTTT.

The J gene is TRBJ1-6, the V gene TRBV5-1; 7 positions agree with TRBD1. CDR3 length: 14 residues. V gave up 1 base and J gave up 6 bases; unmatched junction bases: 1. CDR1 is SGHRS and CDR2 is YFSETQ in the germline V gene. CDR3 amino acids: CASSLSGGNSPLHF. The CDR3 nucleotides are TGCGCCAGCAGCTTGTCAGGGGGTAATTCACCCCTCCACTTT.